What follows is one T cell receptor beta chain and its context. As yet, its antigen is unknown. The data originate from a study of cytomegalovirus exposure and HLA in healthy donors. General study findings and limits: Usually a TCR sequence was rare, but some public TCRs were found in many donors. In a later analysis, most CMV-associated TCR beta chains appeared HLA-restricted. Excluded were some V segments that proved indistinguishable, including TRBV6-2 and TRBV6-3. With later analysis, a missense DCLRE1C variant became linked to TCR beta V- and J-gene trimming.

This CDR3 spans 14 amino acids. With V trimmed by 4 bases and J by 8 bases, 8 bases remained unmatched. CDR1 is ENHRY, CDR2 SYGVKD, per germline. This PCR relied on a set of 60 Vbeta primers and 13 Jbeta primers. TCRdb keeps only in-frame clones here, not all; method: immunoSEQ multiplex PCR. The data hold about 170,000 clones, with around 78% observed a single time. The specimen sequenced was PBMCs. This clonotype was obtained from a woman aged 50 to 60 in good health and CMV-seropositive. V is TRBV10-3 and J is TRBJ2-1, with 7 nucleotides matching TRBD2. The CDR3 DNA sequence: TGTGCCATCAGTGCGGCCCGGGAGGATCATGAGCAGTTCTTC. This translates into CAISAAREDHEQFF.